A selection of T cell receptor beta chains follows, all from one sample in a study of CD8 T cells in ankylosing spondylitis. TCRdb reprocessed the 5' RACE reads via MiXCR and lists one record per CDR3 protein. The data hold 250,000 or so distinct CDR3 sequences, with 10% observed a single time. Source material: blood, either unsorted or a sorted T cell fraction (not recorded which). These receptors originate from a male donor with ankylosing spondylitis or in good health (not recorded which). The CDR3 runs from the conserved cysteine through the conserved F or W. Each record gives: clone size, D gene, J gene, V gene, CDR3 protein, CDR3 DNA. A D gene is named only where the DNA matches it firmly. Where a row states a size, it is once, few, many or the class of an expanded clone; other rows omit it.

abundance: few
d_gene: NA
j_gene: TRBJ2-3
v_gene: TRBV11-2
CDR3aa: CASSLNSDPFADTQYF
CDR3nt: TGTGCCAGCAGCTTAAATTCAGATCCCTTTGCAGATACGCAGTATTTT

abundance: few
d_gene: TRBD2
j_gene: TRBJ2-5
v_gene: TRBV7-9
CDR3aa: CASKTSGRQETQYF
CDR3nt: TGTGCCAGCAAGACTAGCGGGAGACAAGAGACCCAGTACTTC

abundance: many
d_gene: NA
j_gene: TRBJ1-1
v_gene: TRBV19
CDR3aa: CASSMALSGSGINTEAFF
CDR3nt: TGTGCCAGTAGTATGGCCCTATCAGGGAGTGGGATTAACACTGAAGCTTTCTTT

abundance: NA
d_gene: NA
j_gene: TRBJ1-5
v_gene: TRBV7-9
CDR3aa: CASNGGGSNQPQHF
CDR3nt: TGTGCCAGCAACGGAGGGGGAAGCAATCAGCCCCAGCATTTT

abundance: NA
d_gene: NA
j_gene: TRBJ2-5
v_gene: TRBV11-1
CDR3aa: CASSLAEGLKETQYF
CDR3nt: TGTGCCAGCAGCTTAGCTGAGGGCCTAAAGGAGACCCAGTACTTC

abundance: many
d_gene: NA
j_gene: TRBJ1-2
v_gene: TRBV18
CDR3aa: CASSHDKSYGYTF
CDR3nt: TGTGCCAGCTCCCATGACAAGAGTTATGGCTACACCTTC

abundance: many
d_gene: NA
j_gene: TRBJ1-2
v_gene: TRBV5-1
CDR3aa: CASSLGQKFSDGYTF
CDR3nt: TGCGCCAGCAGCTTGGGACAGAAATTCTCTGATGGCTACACCTTC

abundance: NA
d_gene: TRBD1
j_gene: TRBJ2-7
v_gene: TRBV5-1
CDR3aa: CASSTGTGSYEQYF
CDR3nt: TGCGCCAGCAGCACCGGGACAGGATCCTACGAGCAGTACTTC

abundance: many
d_gene: TRBD1
j_gene: TRBJ1-1
v_gene: TRBV6-1
CDR3aa: CASSDRRWTGRNTEAFF
CDR3nt: TGTGCCAGCAGTGACCGTCGTTGGACAGGGAGGAACACTGAAGCTTTCTTT

abundance: NA
d_gene: TRBD2
j_gene: TRBJ2-3
v_gene: TRBV6-4
CDR3aa: CASSMTSVPSTDTQYF
CDR3nt: TGTGCCAGCAGTATGACTAGCGTCCCTAGCACAGATACGCAGTATTTT

abundance: few
d_gene: TRBD2
j_gene: TRBJ2-3
v_gene: TRBV11-3
CDR3aa: CASSHRTSGRGTDTQYF
CDR3nt: TGTGCCAGCAGCCACAGGACTAGCGGGCGTGGCACAGATACGCAGTATTTT

abundance: many
d_gene: NA
j_gene: TRBJ1-5
v_gene: TRBV12-2
CDR3aa: CASRSPSGNNQPQHF
CDR3nt: TGTGCAAGTCGCTCACCGTCGGGAAACAATCAGCCCCAGCATTTT

abundance: NA
d_gene: TRBD1
j_gene: TRBJ1-2
v_gene: TRBV5-1
CDR3aa: CASSLGTGGRTNYGYTF
CDR3nt: TGCGCCAGCAGCTTGGGGACAGGGGGCAGGACCAACTATGGCTACACCTTC

abundance: many
d_gene: NA
j_gene: TRBJ1-1
v_gene: TRBV9
CDR3aa: CASTPEGDPEAFF
CDR3nt: TGTGCCAGCACCCCAGAGGGCGACCCTGAAGCTTTCTTT

abundance: many
d_gene: TRBD2
j_gene: TRBJ2-1
v_gene: TRBV7-2
CDR3aa: CASSFSGTSEYNEQFF
CDR3nt: TGTGCCAGCAGCTTCTCCGGGACTAGCGAGTACAATGAGCAGTTCTTC

abundance: many
d_gene: NA
j_gene: TRBJ2-7
v_gene: TRBV2
CDR3aa: CASIGGLREQYF
CDR3nt: TGTGCCAGCATTGGGGGGTTACGCGAGCAGTACTTC

abundance: many
d_gene: NA
j_gene: TRBJ1-1
v_gene: TRBV2
CDR3aa: CATSREENTEAFF
CDR3nt: TGTGCCACCTCGAGGGAAGAGAACACTGAAGCTTTCTTT

abundance: NA
d_gene: NA
j_gene: TRBJ1-5
v_gene: TRBV20-1
CDR3aa: CSVGKRDQPQHF
CDR3nt: TGCAGTGTCGGGAAAAGGGATCAGCCCCAGCATTTT

abundance: few
d_gene: NA
j_gene: TRBJ1-5
v_gene: TRBV7-9
CDR3aa: CASSLGRGLNQPQHF
CDR3nt: TGTGCCAGCAGCTTAGGCCGGGGATTAAATCAGCCCCAGCATTTT

abundance: many
d_gene: NA
j_gene: TRBJ2-3
v_gene: TRBV4-2
CDR3aa: CASSQDLPGRNADTQYF
CDR3nt: TGTGCCAGCAGCCAAGATCTCCCCGGGAGAAACGCAGATACGCAGTATTTT

abundance: many
d_gene: NA
j_gene: TRBJ1-2
v_gene: TRBV20-1
CDR3aa: CSAPTKGQSYGYTF
CDR3nt: TGCAGTGCTCCGACTAAGGGACAAAGCTATGGCTACACCTTC

abundance: many
d_gene: NA
j_gene: TRBJ2-1
v_gene: TRBV20-1
CDR3aa: CSALAADYNEQFF
CDR3nt: TGCAGTGCTTTGGCCGCTGACTACAATGAGCAGTTCTTC

abundance: few
d_gene: NA
j_gene: TRBJ1-5
v_gene: TRBV3-1
CDR3aa: CASSQGVAGQPQHF
CDR3nt: TGTGCCAGCAGCCAGGGCGTAGCAGGTCAGCCCCAGCATTTT

abundance: many
d_gene: NA
j_gene: TRBJ2-7
v_gene: TRBV7-2
CDR3aa: CASSVDFYEQYF
CDR3nt: TGTGCCAGCAGCGTAGACTTCTACGAGCAGTACTTC

abundance: NA
d_gene: TRBD1
j_gene: TRBJ2-7
v_gene: TRBV30
CDR3aa: CAWTRDRGWYEQYF
CDR3nt: TGTGCCTGGACACGGGACAGGGGATGGTACGAGCAGTACTTC

abundance: NA
d_gene: NA
j_gene: TRBJ2-7
v_gene: TRBV12-3/TRBV12-4
CDR3aa: CASSSGLSSYEQYF
CDR3nt: TGTGCCAGCAGTTCAGGTCTCAGCTCCTACGAGCAGTACTTC

abundance: NA
d_gene: NA
j_gene: TRBJ2-7
v_gene: TRBV20-1
CDR3aa: CSAGTGLPLDSYEQYF
CDR3nt: TGCAGTGCCGGGACGGGTCTCCCTCTTGACTCCTACGAGCAGTACTTC

abundance: many
d_gene: TRBD2
j_gene: TRBJ2-1
v_gene: TRBV7-9
CDR3aa: CASSTVAGAANEQFF
CDR3nt: TGTGCCAGCAGCACCGTAGCGGGAGCCGCCAATGAGCAGTTCTTC

abundance: few
d_gene: TRBD1
j_gene: TRBJ1-1
v_gene: TRBV20-1
CDR3aa: CSASRGTVGSNTEAFF
CDR3nt: TGCAGTGCCAGCCGCGGGACAGTAGGGTCCAACACTGAAGCTTTCTTT

abundance: many
d_gene: TRBD2
j_gene: TRBJ2-1
v_gene: TRBV5-1
CDR3aa: CASSLESGGFYNEQFF
CDR3nt: TGCGCCAGCAGCTTGGAGAGCGGGGGCTTTTACAATGAGCAGTTCTTC

abundance: few
d_gene: NA
j_gene: TRBJ1-4
v_gene: TRBV12-2
CDR3aa: CASRLRTEDNEKLFF
CDR3nt: TGTGCAAGTCGCCTTAGGACAGAGGATAATGAAAAACTGTTTTTT

abundance: many
d_gene: TRBD1
j_gene: TRBJ2-7
v_gene: TRBV12-3/TRBV12-4
CDR3aa: CASSIRDRGRKYEQYF
CDR3nt: TGTGCCAGCAGTATTCGGGACAGGGGGCGAAAATACGAGCAGTACTTC

abundance: many
d_gene: NA
j_gene: TRBJ2-2
v_gene: TRBV20-1
CDR3aa: CSARLARNTGELFF
CDR3nt: TGCAGTGCTAGACTAGCGCGGAACACCGGGGAGCTGTTTTTT

abundance: many
d_gene: NA
j_gene: TRBJ2-7
v_gene: TRBV27
CDR3aa: CASSFLEKASEQYF
CDR3nt: TGTGCCAGCAGTTTTCTGGAAAAGGCCTCCGAGCAGTACTTC

abundance: many
d_gene: NA
j_gene: TRBJ2-3
v_gene: TRBV2
CDR3aa: CARQQGRGTHTQYF
CDR3nt: TGTGCCAGGCAGCAGGGCAGGGGCACACATACGCAGTATTTT

abundance: many
d_gene: NA
j_gene: TRBJ1-6
v_gene: TRBV12-3/TRBV12-4
CDR3aa: CASSSTLNSPLHF
CDR3nt: TGTGCCAGCAGCTCAACCCTAAATTCACCCCTCCACTTT